Sequencing of this T cell receptor (beta chain) was carried out in a study of T-cell memory formation after mild COVID-19. 5'RACE with constant-segment primers built TCRalpha and TCRbeta cDNA libraries with UMIs. TCRdb recomputed calls from the 5' RACE reads with MiXCR, one row per CDR3 protein. The sample consists of more than 300,000 distinct CDR3 sequences, approximately 13% of them appearing once. This clonotype was seen only a few times. This receptor was identified in a man younger than 30 who had mild COVID-19 (a few samples of this study predate the infection). Cell type and time point are not known. The specimen was PBMCs or a T cell subset sorted from them (not recorded which).

CDR3 coding DNA: TGTGCCTCCGTAGGGTACTCCTACAATGAGCAGTTCTTC. This codes for CASVGYSYNEQFF. The chain joins TRBV19 to TRBJ2-1; D gene ambiguous. Trimming cost V 11 bases and J 0 bases, with 11 bases left between them. Germline CDR1 and CDR2: LNHDA and SQIVND (reference sequence). The CDR3 has 13 residues.